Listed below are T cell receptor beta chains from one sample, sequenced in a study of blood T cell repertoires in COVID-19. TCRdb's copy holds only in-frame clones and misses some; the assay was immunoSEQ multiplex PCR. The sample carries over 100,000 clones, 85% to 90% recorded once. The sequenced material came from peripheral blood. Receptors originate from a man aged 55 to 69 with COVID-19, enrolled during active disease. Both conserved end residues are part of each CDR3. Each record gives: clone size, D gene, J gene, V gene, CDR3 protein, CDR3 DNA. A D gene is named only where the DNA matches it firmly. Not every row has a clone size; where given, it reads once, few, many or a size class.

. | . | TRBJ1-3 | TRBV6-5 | CASRRGSGNTIYF | TGTGCCAGCAGACGAGGGTCCGGAAACACCATATATTTT
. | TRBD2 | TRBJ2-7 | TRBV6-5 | CASSSLAGTFSYEQYF | TGTGCCAGCAGTTCTCTAGCGGGGACCTTCTCCTACGAGCAGTACTTC
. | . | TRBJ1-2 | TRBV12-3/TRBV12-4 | CASSLLLLDGYTF | TGTGCCAGCAGTTTACTTCTACTGGATGGCTACACCTTC
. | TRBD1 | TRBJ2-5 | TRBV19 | CASSIGTGKETQYF | TGTGCCAGTAGTATCGGGACAGGTAAAGAGACCCAGTACTTC
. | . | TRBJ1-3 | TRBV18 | CASSPSKEFSGNTIYF | TGTGCCAGCTCACCGAGCAAGGAGTTCTCTGGAAACACCATATATTTT
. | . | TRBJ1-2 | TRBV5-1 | CASSLVPPSDYTF | TGCGCCAGCAGCTTGGTCCCCCCTAGTGACTACACCTTC
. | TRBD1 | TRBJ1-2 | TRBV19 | CASSIRATGENGYTF | TGTGCCAGTAGTATCCGGGCGACAGGGGAAAATGGCTACACCTTC
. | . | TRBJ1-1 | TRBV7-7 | CASSRARGTEAFF | TGTGCTAGCAGCCGGGCCCGAGGGACTGAAGCTTTCTTT
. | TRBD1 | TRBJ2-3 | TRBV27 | CASSLWGPTGASTDTQYF | TGTGCCAGCAGTTTATGGGGGCCGACAGGGGCCAGCACAGATACGCAGTATTTT
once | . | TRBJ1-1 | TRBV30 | CAWNRENTEAFF | TGTGCCTGGAACAGGGAGAACACTGAAGCTTTCTTT
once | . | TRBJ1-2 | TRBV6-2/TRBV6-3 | CASSYDSLNYGYTF | TGTGCCAGCAGTTACGACAGCCTTAACTATGGCTACACCTTC
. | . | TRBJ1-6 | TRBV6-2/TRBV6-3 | CASSPGVKSPLHF | TGTGCCAGCAGCCCAGGGGTTAAGTCACCCCTCCACTTT
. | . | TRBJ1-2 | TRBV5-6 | CASSVYRDGYTF | TGTGCCAGCAGCGTGTACAGGGATGGCTACACCTTC
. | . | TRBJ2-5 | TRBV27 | CASSFRIAQQETQYF | TGTGCCAGCAGTTTCAGGATCGCACAACAAGAGACCCAGTACTTC
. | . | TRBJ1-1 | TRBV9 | CASSPNERAAFF | TGTGCCAGCAGCCCCAACGAGAGGGCGGCTTTCTTT
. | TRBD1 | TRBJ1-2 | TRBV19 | CASTPRGDRAYGYTF | TGTGCCAGTACCCCGAGGGGGGACAGAGCCTATGGCTACACCTTC
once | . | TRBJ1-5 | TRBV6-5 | CASSPGLSGNQPQHF | TGTGCCAGCAGTCCGGGTCTGTCTGGCAATCAGCCCCAGCATTTT
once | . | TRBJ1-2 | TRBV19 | CASSGRDLLYGYTF | TGTGCCAGTAGTGGGCGGGATCTACTCTATGGCTACACCTTC
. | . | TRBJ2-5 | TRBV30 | CAWSVGVSETQYF | TGTGCCTGGAGTGTAGGAGTCTCCGAGACCCAGTACTTC
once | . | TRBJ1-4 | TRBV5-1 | CASSLNRHEKLFF | TGCGCCAGCAGCTTGAACAGGCATGAAAAACTGTTTTTT
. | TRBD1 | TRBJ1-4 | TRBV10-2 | CASSRQGNNEKLFF | TGCGCCAGCAGCAGACAGGGGAATAATGAAAAACTGTTTTTT
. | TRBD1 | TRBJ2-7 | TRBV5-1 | CASSLAGQAREQYF | TGCGCCAGCAGCTTGGCCGGACAGGCTCGCGAGCAGTACTTC
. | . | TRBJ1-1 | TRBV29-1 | CSVTGNTEAFF | TGCAGCGTAACCGGGAACACTGAAGCTTTCTTT
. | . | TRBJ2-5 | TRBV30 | CAWSEVRGETQYF | TGTGCCTGGAGTGAGGTCAGAGGGGAGACCCAGTACTTC
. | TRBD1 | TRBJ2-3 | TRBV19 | CASREQGLSTDTQYF | TGTGCCAGTAGGGAACAGGGGCTAAGCACAGATACGCAGTATTTT
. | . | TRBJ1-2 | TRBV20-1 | CSASRKALGEDGYTF | TGCAGTGCTAGTCGGAAGGCCCTCGGGGAGGATGGCTACACCTTC
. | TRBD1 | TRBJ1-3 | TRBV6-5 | CASSYPRQGGPYGIYF | TGTGCCAGCAGTTACCCCCGACAGGGAGGACCGTACGGCATATATTTT
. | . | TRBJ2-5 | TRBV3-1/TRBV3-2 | CASSQDPRFFQLDSETQYF | TGTGCCAGCAGCCAAGATCCCCGTTTTTTTCAACTCGATTCAGAGACCCAGTACTTC
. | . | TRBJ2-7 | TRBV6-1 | CASSDTYEQYF | TGTGCCAGCAGTGATACCTACGAGCAGTACTTC
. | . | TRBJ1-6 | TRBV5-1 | CASSLQGPYNSPLHF | TGCGCCAGCAGCTTACAGGGACCCTATAATTCACCCCTCCACTTT
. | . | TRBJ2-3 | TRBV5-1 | CASSSLDTTDTQYF | TGCGCCAGCAGCTCACTTGACACGACAGATACGCAGTATTTT
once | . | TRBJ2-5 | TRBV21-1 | CASSKGPQPYQETQYF | TGTGCCAGCAGCAAAGGCCCACAACCGTACCAAGAGACCCAGTACTTC
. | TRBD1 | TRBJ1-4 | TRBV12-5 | CASGLAIGGTAFNEKLFF | TGTGCTAGTGGTTTGGCAATAGGGGGGACAGCCTTTAATGAAAAACTGTTTTTT
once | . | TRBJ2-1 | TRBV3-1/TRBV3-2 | CASSLAGEQFF | TGTGCCAGCAGCCTAGCTGGGGAGCAGTTCTTC
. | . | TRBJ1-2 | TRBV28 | CASSFLTGYTF | TGTGCCAGCAGTTTTCTAACCGGCTACACCTTC
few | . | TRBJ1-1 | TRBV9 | CASSVGGVTATEAFF | TGTGCCAGCAGCGTAGGCGGGGTCACGGCAACTGAAGCTTTCTTT
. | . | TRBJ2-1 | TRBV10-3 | CAISEDSPVNEQFF | TGTGCCATCAGTGAGGACAGCCCCGTGAATGAGCAGTTCTTC
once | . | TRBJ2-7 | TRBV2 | CASSSGVRSSYEQYF | TGTGCCAGCAGCTCAGGGGTTCGATCCTCCTACGAGCAGTACTTC
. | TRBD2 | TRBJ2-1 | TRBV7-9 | CASSATALAGGRYNEQFF | TGTGCCAGCAGCGCCACAGCCCTAGCGGGGGGGCGGTACAATGAGCAGTTCTTC
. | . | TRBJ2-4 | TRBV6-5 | CASREGARYIQYF | TGTGCCAGCAGGGAGGGGGCGAGGTACATTCAGTACTTC
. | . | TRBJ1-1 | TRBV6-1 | CASSESRGTEAFF | TGTGCCAGCAGTGAAAGCAGGGGCACTGAAGCTTTCTTT
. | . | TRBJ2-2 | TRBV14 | CASRRGRSNTGELFF | TGTGCCAGCAGACGGGGGAGATCGAACACCGGGGAGCTGTTTTTT